This record concerns one TCR beta chain sequence. A multiplex PCR was run with 60 Vbeta primers and 13 Jbeta primers. The data were produced by immunoSEQ multiplex PCR, yet TCRdb's version contains in-frame clones alone and is incomplete. Among about 130,000 clones listed, 60% to 75% were seen once. These data come from a study of cytomegalovirus exposure and HLA in healthy donors. Germline assignment: CDR1 MNHNS and CDR2 SASEGT. The junction had 5 bases not matched to a gene; V was cut back by 5 bases and J by 8 bases. The CDR3 has 15 amino acids. This TCR came from a woman between 50 and 59 years old in good health and CMV-seropositive. Sequenced sample: PBMCs. V gene TRBV6-1 combines with J gene TRBJ2-1; 14 bases align to TRBD2. The CDR3 region has the DNA TGTGCCAGCAGTTCCCCGGGACTAGCGGGGGATGAGCAGTTCTTC. It specifies CASSSPGLAGDEQFF.